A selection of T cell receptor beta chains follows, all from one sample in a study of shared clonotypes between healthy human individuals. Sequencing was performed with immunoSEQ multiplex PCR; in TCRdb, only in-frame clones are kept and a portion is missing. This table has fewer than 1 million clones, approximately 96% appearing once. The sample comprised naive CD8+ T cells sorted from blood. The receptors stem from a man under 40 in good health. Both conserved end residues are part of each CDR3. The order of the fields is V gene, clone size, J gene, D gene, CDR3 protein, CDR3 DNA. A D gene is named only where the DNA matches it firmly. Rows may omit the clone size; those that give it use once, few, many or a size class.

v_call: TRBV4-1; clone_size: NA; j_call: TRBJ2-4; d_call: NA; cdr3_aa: CASSPGAPIQYF; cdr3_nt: TGCGCCAGCAGCCCCGGGGCCCCTATTCAGTACTTC
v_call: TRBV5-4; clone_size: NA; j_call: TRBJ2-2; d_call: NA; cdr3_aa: CASSFQGQGGELFF; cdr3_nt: TGTGCCAGCAGCTTTCAGGGACAAGGCGGGGAGCTGTTTTTT
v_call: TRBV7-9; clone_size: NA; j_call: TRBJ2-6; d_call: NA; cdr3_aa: CASSLAETVRANVLTF; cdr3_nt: TGTGCCAGCAGCTTAGCGGAGACAGTCCGGGCCAACGTCCTGACTTTC
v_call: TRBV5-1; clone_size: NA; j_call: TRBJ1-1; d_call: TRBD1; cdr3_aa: CASSWKTGQGRIVDTEAFF; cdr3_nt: TGCGCCAGCAGCTGGAAGACTGGACAGGGGCGGATAGTCGACACTGAAGCTTTCTTT
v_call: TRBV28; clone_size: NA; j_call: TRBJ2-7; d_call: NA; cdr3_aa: CASSLGTIWYF; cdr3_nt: TGTGCCAGCAGTCTCGGGACAATCTGGTACTTC
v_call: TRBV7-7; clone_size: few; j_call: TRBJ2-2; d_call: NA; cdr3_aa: CASSRIGGDGTGELFF; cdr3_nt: TGTGCTAGCAGCCGAATAGGCGGAGACGGCACCGGGGAGCTGTTTTTT
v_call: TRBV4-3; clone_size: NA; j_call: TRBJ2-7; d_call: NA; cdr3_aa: CASSPSKRPYEQYF; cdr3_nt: TGCGCCAGCAGCCCCTCGAAAAGGCCTTACGAGCAGTACTTC
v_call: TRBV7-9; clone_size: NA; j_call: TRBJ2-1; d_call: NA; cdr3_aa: CASSLKGDNEQFF; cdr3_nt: TGTGCCAGCAGCTTAAAGGGGGACAATGAGCAGTTCTTC
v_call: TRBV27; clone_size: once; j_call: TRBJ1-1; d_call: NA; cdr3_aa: CASSLSGQNTEAFF; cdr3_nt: TGTGCCAGCAGTTTATCTGGGCAGAACACTGAAGCTTTCTTT
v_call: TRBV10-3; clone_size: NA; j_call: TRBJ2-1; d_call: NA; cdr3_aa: CAAGTGEQFF; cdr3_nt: TGTGCCGCTGGGACGGGTGAGCAGTTCTTC
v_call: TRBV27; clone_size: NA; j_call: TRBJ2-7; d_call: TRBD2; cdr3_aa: CASSPGLAGSKTYEQYF; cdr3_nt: TGTGCCAGCTCTCCGGGACTAGCGGGATCTAAGACCTACGAGCAGTACTTC
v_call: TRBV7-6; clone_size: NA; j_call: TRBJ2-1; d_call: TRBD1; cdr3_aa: CASSYMTGTNEQFF; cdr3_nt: TGTGCCAGCAGCTATATGACAGGGACCAATGAGCAGTTCTTC
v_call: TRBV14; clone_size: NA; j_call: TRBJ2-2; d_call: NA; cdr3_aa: CASSQRSWRELFF; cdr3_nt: TGTGCCAGCAGCCAAAGGAGTTGGCGGGAGCTGTTTTTT
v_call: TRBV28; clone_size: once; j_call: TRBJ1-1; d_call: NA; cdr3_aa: CASIKDRTMNTEAFF; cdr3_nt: TGTGCCAGCATTAAGGACAGAACTATGAACACTGAAGCTTTCTTT
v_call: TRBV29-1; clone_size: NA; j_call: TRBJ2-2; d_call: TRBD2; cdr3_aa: CSVEAPGLAGGANTGELFF; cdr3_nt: TGCAGCGTGGAAGCTCCGGGACTAGCGGGAGGGGCGAACACCGGGGAGCTGTTTTTT
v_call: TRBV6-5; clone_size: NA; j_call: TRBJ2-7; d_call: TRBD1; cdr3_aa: CASSYWTGHYEQYF; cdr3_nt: TGTGCCAGCAGTTATTGGACAGGGCACTACGAGCAGTACTTC
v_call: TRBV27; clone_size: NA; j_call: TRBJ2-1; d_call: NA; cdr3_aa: CASSLNKGGNEQFF; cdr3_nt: TGTGCCAGCAGTTTGAACAAGGGGGGTAATGAGCAGTTCTTC
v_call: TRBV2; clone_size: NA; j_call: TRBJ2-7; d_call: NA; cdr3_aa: CASSTGVSYYEQYF; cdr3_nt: TGTGCCAGCAGTACGGGAGTTAGTTACTACGAGCAGTACTTC
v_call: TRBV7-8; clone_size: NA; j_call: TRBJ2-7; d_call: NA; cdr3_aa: CASSLGRPNEQYF; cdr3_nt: TGTGCCAGCAGCTTAGGAAGGCCTAACGAGCAGTACTTC
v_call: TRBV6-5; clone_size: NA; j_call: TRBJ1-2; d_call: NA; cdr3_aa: CASSSGEGYGYTF; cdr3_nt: TGTGCCAGCAGCTCAGGGGAAGGGTATGGCTACACCTTC
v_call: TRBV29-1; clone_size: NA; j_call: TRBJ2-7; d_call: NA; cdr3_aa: CSVAPPYEQYF; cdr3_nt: TGCAGCGTTGCCCCTCCCTACGAGCAGTACTTC
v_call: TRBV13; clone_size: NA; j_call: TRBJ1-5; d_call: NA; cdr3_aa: CASSLSGLTGQPQHF; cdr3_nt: TGTGCCAGCAGCTTATCCGGTCTTACAGGTCAGCCCCAGCATTTT